A single sample gave rise to the 12 T cell receptor beta chains below, sequenced in a study of OX40 agonist ivuxolimab in advanced cancers. Clones were sequenced by immunoSEQ multiplex PCR, and TCRdb holds only the in-frame ones, with some missing. The table records about 98,000 clones, approximately 88% of them present only once. Sequenced material: CD4+ or CD8+ T cells sorted from blood, taken in a trial of the OX40 agonist ivuxolimab. The receptors shown here come from an adult with an advanced solid tumor such as melanoma, head and neck, liver or kidney cancer.

This chain connects TRBV6-1 to TRBJ1-4, with D perhaps matching TRBD1 (6 bases). The V end lost 0 bases, the J end lost 7 bases, and 24 bases lay between the germline ends. CDR3 length equals 19 residues. Germline lookup yields CDR1 MNHNS and CDR2 SASEGT. The CDR3 nucleotides are TGTGCCAGCAGTGAAGCTCCTCTGGACACTACCCCCAGGGGTGAAAAACTGTTTTTT. Encoded protein: CASSEAPLDTTPRGEKLFF.

The V gene is TRBV4-1, the J gene TRBJ1-5; D gene uncertain. CDR1 is MGHRA, CDR2 YSYEKL, per germline. V lost 1 base, J lost 1 base, and 14 bases lay in between. This CDR3 region has 17 residues. CDR3 nucleotides: TGCGCCAGCAGCCAAGTCCCTGTAGGGTGGAGCAATCAGCCCCAGCATTTT. This codes for CASSQVPVGWSNQPQHF.

The chain joins TRBV28 to TRBJ1-3; D is uncertain. Germline V gives CDR1 MDHEN, CDR2 SYDVKM. V was trimmed by 6 bases and J by 9 bases, leaving 15 bases between them. The CDR3 totals 13 residues. DNA for the CDR3: TGTGCCAGCAGCTACGGACCCCGTGGCACCATATATTTT. It translates to CASSYGPRGTIYF.

The rearrangement joins TRBV2 to TRBJ2-7; D possibly uses TRBD1 or TRBD2 (7 bases each). CDR1 and CDR2 (germline): SNHLY, FYNNEI. Trimming removed 7 bases at V and 4 bases at J, with 20 bases between. The CDR3 is 15 residues long. The CDR3 is CASTQGGGPSYEQYF. DNA of the CDR3: TGTGCCAGCACCCAGGGGGGGGGCCCGTCATACGAGCAGTACTTC.

The genes are TRBV2 and TRBJ2-3; no firm D call. Trimming took off 4 bases at V and 5 bases at J, with 10 bases between the two ends. The CDR3 sequence is 13 residues long. The germline V gene encodes CDR1 SNHLY and CDR2 FYNNEI. The DNA for the CDR3 is TGTGCCAGCAGTGTAGGCAGCTTAGATACGCAGTATTTT. Protein product: CASSVGSLDTQYF.

The chain links TRBV5-4 to TRBJ2-3, with 7 nucleotides matching TRBD2. Trimming removed 0 bases from V and 5 bases from J; junction bases left unmatched: 3. The germline V gene has CDR1 SGHNT and CDR2 YYREEE (reference sequence). CDR3 length: 14 amino acids. CDR3 region: CASSLVASGDTQYF. The DNA of the CDR3 is TGTGCCAGCAGCTTGGTAGCTAGCGGAGATACGCAGTATTTT.

This clone showed up just once. The chain uses TRBV10-1 and TRBJ2-7, with TRBD1 identical over 11 bases. The germline V gene has CDR1 WNHNN and CDR2 SYGVQD (reference sequence). This CDR3 is 16 amino acids long. J lost 7 bases, V lost 2 bases, and 10 bases had no gene match. The CDR3 protein is CASSEGTGGSTLEQYF. CDR3 in DNA: TGCGCCAGCAGTGAGGGGACAGGGGGGTCAACATTAGAGCAGTACTTC.

This clone was counted between two and nine times. The rearrangement uses TRBV4-2 and TRBJ2-1, with TRBD2 as a possible D gene (6 bases). The CDR3 runs 14 residues. The ends were cut back, 0 bases at V and 10 bases at J, with 13 bases in the middle. Germline V CDR1 and CDR2: LGHNA, YNFKEQ. CDR3 nucleotides: TGTGCCAGCAGCCAAGATCGGAGTAGCGGCGAGCAGTTCTTC. Translation gives CASSQDRSSGEQFF.

V gene TRBV5-6 combines with J gene TRBJ1-2; unclear D gene. Deletions cut 4 bases from V and 4 bases from J, with 11 bases between. The CDR3 length is 13 residues. Germline V lookup: CDR1 SGHDT, CDR2 YYEEEE. The chain's CDR3 is CASSARRLYGYTF. The CDR3 nucleotides are TGTGCCAGCAGCGCTCGGCGACTCTATGGCTACACCTTC. Filled out from reference TRBV5-6 and TRBJ1-2, the complete variable domain reads DAGVTQSPTHLIKTRGQQVTLRCSPKSGHDTVSWYQQALGQGPQFIFQYYEEEERQRGNFPDRFSGHQFPNYSSELNVNALLLGDSALYLCASSARRLYGYTFGSGTRLTVV.

The chain recombines TRBV29-1 with TRBJ1-2; TRBD1 agrees at 7 bases. The CDR3 has 11 residues. Germline lookup yields CDR1 SQVTM and CDR2 ANQGSEA. V shed 1 base, J shed 12 bases, and the junction held 5 bases outside the gene matches. The CDR3 nucleotides read TGCAGCGTTGAAGCCGGCAGGGGGGACACCTTC. It yields the protein CSVEAGRGDTF.

Turning to this clone: Other DNA sequences in the sample encode the same CDR3. J is TRBJ1-2 and V is TRBV11-1; D gene unclear. Germline CDR1 is SGHAT and CDR2 is FQDESV (reference sequence). V lost 1 base to trimming and J lost 8 bases, with 11 bases between them. The length of the CDR3 is 13 residues. The CDR3 region is CASSLDRGGGYTF. Written as DNA, the CDR3 is TGTGCCAGCAGCTTAGACCGCGGAGGGGGCTACACCTTC.

This clone was seen only once. Written as DNA, the CDR3 is TGTGCCAGCAGCTCGGGGGCGGATACGCAGTATTTT. The encoded protein is CASSSGADTQYF. The J gene is TRBJ2-3, the V gene TRBV7-9; D may be TRBD1 or TRBD2 (6 bases each). Trimming removed 4 bases at V and 6 bases at J, with 8 bases between. The CDR3 has 12 residues. The germline V gene has CDR1 SEHNR and CDR2 FQNEAQ (reference sequence).